The sequence of this T cell receptor (beta chain) was determined in a study of blood T cells in healthy people across ages. Germline assignment: CDR1 LGHNT and CDR2 FRNRAP. V dropped 6 bases and J dropped 4; count of bases not matched to a gene: 8. The CDR3 runs 14 residues. PCR was performed a second time for about 7 to 11 cycles using a sample-barcoded 5' primer and a J-beta primer mix. TCRdb itself ran the 5' RACE reads through MiXCR, one entry per CDR3 protein. The table lists some 1.5 million distinct CDR3 sequences, under 30% of them singletons, with roughly 8.2% in the top ten. This receptor was taken from a woman in her twenties or thirties in good health. The sequencing input was blood. The chain combines TRBV12-5 with TRBJ1-1; 7 nucleotides line up with TRBD1. The CDR3 DNA reads as TGTGCTAGTGGGGTGGGACAGCTTGGCACTGAAGCTTTCTTT. It translates to CASGVGQLGTEAFF.